The 27 T cell receptor beta chains listed next were all sequenced from one sample in a study of T cell repertoires in cytomegalovirus infection. Their antigens remain unidentified. From the reads, TCRdb called clonotypes with MiXCR, one entry per CDR3 protein. The table lists hundreds of thousands of distinct CDR3 sequences, around a third of them singletons, with around an eighth in the top ten. Sample: cultured CD8+ T cells from PBMCs, taken from culture after CMV antigen stimulation. The source of these receptors is a human donor in good health (CMV status not recorded). Some clones in this sample may be carry-over from other donors' samples.

The gene calls are TRBV29-1 and TRBJ2-2, with D perhaps TRBD1 or TRBD2 (6 bases each). Germline-derived CDR1 and CDR2 are SQVTM and ANQGSEA. V was pared by 4 bases and J by 0 bases, with 12 bases between. The CDR3 runs to 15 residues. CDR3 coding DNA: TGCAGCGTTGCCCTGGGGGGCCCGAACACCGGGGAGCTGTTTTTT. It codes for CSVALGGPNTGELFF.

As regards this clonotype: A read error is possible here, since a much larger clone lies one base away. V usage is TRBV19 and J usage is TRBJ2-6; either TRBD1 or TRBD2 may supply D (5 bases each). The CDR3 is 14 amino acids. Germline V CDR1 and CDR2: LNHDA, SQIVND (reference sequence). In nucleotides, the CDR3 is TGTACCAGTAGCGACAGCTCTGGGGCCAACGTCCTGACTTTC. Its translation: CTSSDSSGANVLTF.

This clonotype was found many times. The genes are TRBV7-2 and TRBJ1-4; 8 bases agree with TRBD1. V gave up 7 bases and J gave up 8 bases; unmatched junction bases: 15. The length of the CDR3 is 16 residues. In germline, CDR1 is SGHTA, CDR2 FQGNSA. The CDR3 sequence: CASNPYGQGGEEKLFF. CDR3 sequence (DNA): TGTGCCAGCAACCCATACGGACAGGGTGGGGAGGAAAAACTGTTTTTT. Combining the CDR3 with reference TRBV7-2 and TRBJ1-4 gives the whole variable domain GAGVSQSPSNKVTEKGKDVELRCDPISGHTALYWYRQSLGQGLEFLIYFQGNSAPDKSGLPSDRFSAERTGGSVSTLTIQRTQQEDSAVYLCASNPYGQGGEEKLFFGSGTQLSVL.

This clonotype was observed at least ten times. V usage is TRBV7-8 and J usage is TRBJ1-1; D uncertain. Trimming removed 5 bases from V and 0 bases from J, with 13 bases in between. Germline values: CDR1 SGHVS, CDR2 FQNEAQ. The CDR3 spans 15 residues. The CDR3 DNA follows: TGTGCCAGCAGCCTCAGACGCGGGGTGAACACTGAAGCTTTCTTT. Amino acids: CASSLRRGVNTEAFF. The full variable domain, rest sourced from reference TRBV7-8 and TRBJ1-1, is GAGVSQSPRYKVAKRGQDVALRCDPISGHVSLFWYQQALGQGPEFLTYFQNEAQLDKSGLPSDRFFAERPEGSVSTLKIQRTQQEDSAVYLCASSLRRGVNTEAFFGQGTRLTVV.

The V gene is TRBV27, the J gene TRBJ2-2; possible D gene TRBD2, 5 bases. Germline assignment: CDR1 MNHEY and CDR2 SMNVEV (reference sequence). The CDR3 consists of 14 residues. Trimming cost V 6 bases and J 9 bases, with 17 bases left between them. DNA of the CDR3: TGTGCCAGCAGATATAGCGACCCGGTGAGGGAGCTGTTTTTT. Translation gives CASRYSDPVRELFF.

In this sample, this clonotype turned up many times. The chain couples TRBV12-5 to TRBJ1-6; weak D call: TRBD1 (5 bases). Germline lookup yields CDR1 LGHNT and CDR2 FRNRAP. The CDR3 runs 18 residues. The germline V and J ends were trimmed by 4 bases and 7 bases, with 23 bases remaining between them. This chain's CDR3 is CASGWSTDSGSTNSPLHF. CDR3 bases: TGTGCTAGTGGTTGGTCTACCGACAGTGGTTCCACGAATTCACCCCTCCACTTT.

The chain has TRBV10-3 and TRBJ2-1, with 8 bases lining up with TRBD2. The germline V gene encodes CDR1 ENHRY and CDR2 SYGVKD. This CDR3 is 16 amino acids long. Trimming at V came to 0 bases and at J to 2 bases, leaving 3 bases not matched to a gene. CDR3 sequence reads: CAISESSGGTYNEQFF. Written as DNA, the CDR3 is TGTGCCATCAGTGAGTCGAGCGGGGGAACCTACAATGAGCAGTTCTTC.

This rearrangement joins TRBV2 to TRBJ2-7; 7 nucleotides align to TRBD1. J was trimmed by 0 bases and V by 4 bases; bases with no gene match: 6. CDR3 length equals 15 residues. Germline values: CDR1 SNHLY, CDR2 FYNNEI. DNA of the CDR3: TGTGCCAGCAGTGGAACGGCAGGGGGCTCCTACGAGCAGTACTTC. Translating it yields CASSGTAGGSYEQYF.

This clonotype was counted a few times. The chain combines TRBV4-1 with TRBJ2-2; tentative D call: TRBD1 (6 bases). The CDR3 has 15 residues. Trimming took off 0 bases at V and 4 bases at J, with 9 bases between the two ends. In germline, CDR1 is MGHRA, CDR2 YSYEKL. CDR3 loop: CASSQEPGVTGELFF. The CDR3 coding sequence is TGCGCCAGCAGCCAAGAGCCAGGGGTCACCGGGGAGCTGTTTTTT.

The rearrangement links TRBV5-5 to TRBJ2-7, with TRBD1 matching over 9 bases. This CDR3 is built from 14 residues. CDR1 and CDR2 (germline): SGHKS, YYEKEE (reference sequence). J gave up 6 bases and V 4 bases, and 8 bases lay outside the gene matches. CDR3 in amino acids: CASSAGDRVGEQYV. The CDR3 DNA is TGTGCCAGCAGCGCGGGGGACAGGGTCGGCGAGCAGTACGTC.

The chain uses TRBV7-8 and TRBJ1-5, with D maybe TRBD1 (6 bases). Deletions cut 2 bases from V and 4 bases from J, with 12 bases between. The CDR3 runs 15 residues. From germline, CDR1 is SGHVS and CDR2 FQNEAQ. CDR3 DNA sequence: TGTGCCAGCAGCTTAAGAGGGGGGATGAATCAGCCCCAGCATTTT. Encoded protein: CASSLRGGMNQPQHF.

This clonotype was observed a few times. The chain combines TRBV4-1 with TRBJ2-3; 9 nucleotides line up with TRBD2. Looked up from germline, CDR1 is MGHRA and CDR2 is YSYEKL. The V gene end was trimmed by 5 bases and the J gene end by 6 bases; junction bases not matched to a gene: 9. The CDR3 runs to 15 residues. The CDR3 loop reads CASSNVAGAGDTQYF. CDR3 in DNA: TGCGCCAGCAGCAACGTAGCGGGGGCGGGGGATACGCAGTATTTT.

The CDR3 spells CASKGTGPPSGNTIYF. DNA of the CDR3: TGTGCCAGCAAAGGGACAGGGCCCCCCTCTGGAAACACCATATATTTT. This chain uses TRBV27 with TRBJ1-3; 9 nucleotides match TRBD1. Germline CDR1 is MNHEY and CDR2 is SMNVEV (reference sequence). This CDR3 comprises 16 residues. V shed 7 bases and J 0 bases; nucleotides not matched to a gene: 7.

This clonotype has just a few counts. The rearrangement links TRBV7-9 to TRBJ2-1; the D is unclear. The germline V and J ends were trimmed by 3 bases and 7 bases, with 19 bases remaining between them. The CDR3 spans 16 residues. CDR1 and CDR2 (germline): SEHNR, FQNEAQ (reference sequence). The CDR3 coding sequence is TGTGCCAGCAGCTTTTTGGACGTCATGGGTCCAAATGAGCAGTTCTTC. Translated, it gives CASSFLDVMGPNEQFF.

The CDR3 loop is CASSLRDRPNEKLFF. The CDR3 nucleotides are TGTGCCAGTAGTCTCCGGGACAGGCCTAATGAAAAACTGTTTTTT. This chain connects TRBV19 to TRBJ1-4; TRBD1 aligns across 8 bases. V dropped 5 bases and J dropped 3; count of bases not matched to a gene: 5. CDR1 is LNHDA and CDR2 is SQIVND in the germline V gene (reference sequence). The CDR3 has 15 residues.

The gene calls are TRBV19 and TRBJ2-5; 8 bases are a match to TRBD1. Germline assignment: CDR1 LNHDA and CDR2 SQIVND (reference sequence). The CDR3 extends over 18 amino acids. After removal of 5 bases from V and 5 bases from J, the junction contained 19 bases not matched to a gene. The DNA for the CDR3 is TGTGCCAGTAGTGCGGCGCTGCACTGGACAGGGAAAATGGAGACCCAGTACTTC. Translating it yields CASSAALHWTGKMETQYF. Complete variable domain (other parts from reference TRBV19 and TRBJ2-5): DGGITQSPKYLFRKEGQNVTLSCEQNLNHDAMYWYRQDPGQGLRLIYYSQIVNDFQKGDIAEGYSVSREKKESFPLTVTSAQKNPTAFYLCASSAALHWTGKMETQYFGPGTRLLVL.

This clonotype was seen only a few times. The chain joins TRBV2 to TRBJ2-5; TRBD1 might be the D (5 bases). Trimming took 6 bases from V and 6 from J, leaving 8 bases between them. CDR3 length: 11 amino acids. Germline CDR1 and CDR2: SNHLY and FYNNEI. The CDR3 DNA follows: TGTGCCAGCAGAGGGGCGAAGACCCAGTACTTC. Translation gives CASRGAKTQYF.

Concerning this clonotype itself: Mismatch with germline at one junction end may stem from a read error. V and J are TRBV6-1 and TRBJ2-2; 7 bases map to TRBD1. Germline CDR1 and CDR2: MNHNS and SASEGT. CDR3 length: 15 residues. CDR3 sequence (DNA): TGTACCAGCAGTGAACAGGGGTTCGACACCGGGGAGCTGTTTTTT. It yields the protein CTSSEQGFDTGELFF.

This clonotype was found a few times. The genes are TRBV7-9 and TRBJ1-5; D perhaps matches TRBD1 (5 bases). This CDR3 comprises 14 residues. V was cut by 7 bases and J by 2 bases, with 12 bases left in between. In germline, CDR1 is SEHNR, CDR2 FQNEAQ (reference sequence). The CDR3 loop is CASMGEFGNQPQHF. DNA for the CDR3: TGTGCCAGCATGGGGGAATTCGGCAATCAGCCCCAGCATTTT.

This clonotype was detected only a few times. Written as DNA, the CDR3 is TGCGCCAGCAGCCAAGGAAGCGGATTCTCCTACAATGAGCAGTTCTTC. The encoded protein is CASSQGSGFSYNEQFF. V usage is TRBV4-1 and J usage is TRBJ2-1, with D maybe TRBD2 (5 bases). CDR1 and CDR2 from the germline V gene are MGHRA and YSYEKL. The CDR3 length is 16 residues. The ends were cut back, 1 base at V and 0 bases at J, with 10 bases in the middle.

The chain uses TRBV4-3 and TRBJ2-5, with a tentative D call TRBD1 (5 bases). V was pared by 0 bases and J by 5 bases, with 13 bases between. The germline V gene has CDR1 LGHNA and CDR2 YSLEER. CDR3 length equals 15 residues. CDR3 residues: CASSQEAGRLETQYF. CDR3 sequence (DNA): TGCGCCAGCAGCCAAGAGGCAGGGCGATTGGAGACCCAGTACTTC.

V usage is TRBV10-3 and J usage is TRBJ1-2; D is possibly TRBD1 (6 bases). CDR1 and CDR2 (germline): ENHRY, SYGVKD. This CDR3 is 11 amino acids long. Trimming took off 8 bases at V and 8 bases at J, with 12 bases between the two ends. CDR3 region: CAIPGVWGYTF. In DNA, the CDR3 is TGTGCCATCCCAGGGGTATGGGGCTACACCTTC.

The chain links TRBV19 to TRBJ1-3; maybe TRBD1 (6 bases). The ends were cut back, 5 bases at V and 7 bases at J, with 21 bases in the middle. The germline gives CDR1 LNHDA, CDR2 SQIVND (reference sequence). This CDR3 spans 16 amino acids. DNA for the CDR3: TGTGCCAGTAGTGTACCGGGACATCAAGCCGGGAACACCATATATTTT. It translates to CASSVPGHQAGNTIYF.

The rearrangement joins TRBV4-3 to TRBJ2-1; TRBD2 aligns across 13 bases. V was pared by 4 bases and J by 10 bases, with 7 bases of the junction left unmatched. The CDR3 sequence is 15 residues long. Germline V CDR1 and CDR2: LGHNA, YSLEER. Written as DNA, the CDR3 is TGCGCCAGCAGCCCGGGACTAGCGGGGCGGGGGGAGCAGTTCTTC. Translation: CASSPGLAGRGEQFF.

This chain links TRBV4-1 with TRBJ1-4; TRBD1 matches 7 bases. This CDR3 is built from 13 residues. Germline CDR1 and CDR2: MGHRA and YSYEKL. The J segment lost 6 bases and the V segment lost 4 bases, leaving 2 bases of the junction unmatched. CDR3 protein: CASSPQGDEKLFF. CDR3 DNA sequence: TGCGCCAGCAGCCCTCAGGGGGATGAAAAACTGTTTTTT.

This clonotype was detected a few times. The chain is built from TRBV2 and TRBJ2-7; weak D call: TRBD1 (6 bases). V lost 7 bases and J 3 bases, leaving 13 bases between the germline ends. The CDR3 contains 13 residues. CDR1 is SNHLY and CDR2 is FYNNEI in the germline V gene. The CDR3 sequence: CASTPGALYEQYF. CDR3 sequence (DNA): TGTGCCAGCACCCCAGGGGCTCTCTACGAGCAGTACTTC.

The chain has TRBV7-8 and TRBJ1-4; D not resolved. This CDR3 spans 15 amino acids. V gave up 1 base and J gave up 6 bases, with 12 bases separating them. Germline V gives CDR1 SGHVS, CDR2 FQNEAQ. The CDR3 sequence: CASSLGADLDEKLFF. Here the CDR3 DNA reads TGTGCCAGCAGCTTAGGGGCAGATCTAGATGAAAAACTGTTTTTT.